The clone carrying this TCR beta chain has only a few counts. What it recognizes is unknown. This sample was taken from a study of beta chain features in type 1 diabetes. Germline CDR1 and CDR2: LNHDA and SQIVND (reference sequence). The CDR3 length is 14 residues. The V and J ends lost 1 base and 3 bases respectively, with 9 bases between them. Study findings and constraints: Type 1 diabetes patients showed a moderate but significant shortening of TCRB CDR3s in all four CD4+ subsets. Within the patient group, naive, central memory and Treg TCRB repertoires appeared more similar to each other than within healthy donors.

Investigators reverse transcribed all isolated RNA, so they sequenced expressed TCRB transcripts. Assay used: immunoSEQ multiplex PCR; TCRdb lists only in-frame clones, some missing. The sample contains fewer than 650,000 clones, roughly a sixth of which appear only once. Input material: naive CD4+ T cells from blood. The V gene is TRBV19, the J gene TRBJ1-2; D unclear. The source is a man aged 18 to 35 in good health. CDR3: CASSIAGFDYGYTF. The CDR3 nucleotides are TGTGCCAGTAGTATAGCGGGGTTTGACTATGGCTACACCTTC. Together with reference TRBV19 and TRBJ1-2, the CDR3 gives the full variable domain: DGGITQSPKYLFRKEGQNVTLSCEQNLNHDAMYWYRQDPGQGLRLIYYSQIVNDFQKGDIAEGYSVSREKKESFPLTVTSAQKNPTAFYLCASSIAGFDYGYTFGSGTRLTVV.